The TCR beta chain under discussion was sequenced for a study of cytomegalovirus exposure and HLA in healthy donors. Whole-study results and caveats: The listing of roughly 160 TCR beta chains classed them as cytomegalovirus-associated.

Regarding this clone: What it recognizes is unknown. The same CDR3 also results from other DNA sequences found in this sample.

TCRdb's copy holds only in-frame clones and misses some; the assay was immunoSEQ multiplex PCR. This sample carries under 200,000 clones, roughly 86% of them seen once, and the ten largest clones take about a tenth. Germline CDR1 reads SGHTA; CDR2 reads FQGNSA. This CDR3 is built from 13 residues. The ends were cut back, 0 bases at V and 4 bases at J, with 7 bases in the middle. This TCR came from a woman younger than 30 in good health and CMV-seropositive. This chain connects TRBV7-2 to TRBJ2-7; perhaps TRBD2 as D (5 bases). Source material: PBMCs. CDR3 bases: TGTGCCAGCAGCTTAGCAAGAGGGTACGAGCAGTACTTC. Its protein product is CASSLARGYEQYF.